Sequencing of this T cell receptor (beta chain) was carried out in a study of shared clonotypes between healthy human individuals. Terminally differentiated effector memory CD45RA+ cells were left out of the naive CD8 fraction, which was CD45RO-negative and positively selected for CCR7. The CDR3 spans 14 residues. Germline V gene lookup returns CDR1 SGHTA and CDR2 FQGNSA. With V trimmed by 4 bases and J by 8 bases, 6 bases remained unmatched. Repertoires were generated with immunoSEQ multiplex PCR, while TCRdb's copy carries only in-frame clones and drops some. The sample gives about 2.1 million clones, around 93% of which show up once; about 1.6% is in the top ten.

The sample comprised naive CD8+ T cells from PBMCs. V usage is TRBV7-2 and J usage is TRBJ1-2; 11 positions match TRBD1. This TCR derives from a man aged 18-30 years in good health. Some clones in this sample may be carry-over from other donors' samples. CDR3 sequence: CASSSRDRGIGYTF. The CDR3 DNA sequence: TGTGCCAGCAGCTCCCGGGACAGGGGGATAGGCTACACCTTC.